This T cell receptor (beta chain) was obtained from a study of blood T cell repertoires in COVID-19. Study details: T cells, B-cell-depleted T cells, or PBMCs provided the cDNA or gDNA that served as material.

Original analysis: From reference gene primer amplification, estimates of nucleated cell counts were derived. TCRdb's copy holds only in-frame clones and misses some; the assay was immunoSEQ multiplex PCR. V and J calls and clone size follow that table, whereas D and trimming were derived from the DNA. This table holds 350,000 to 400,000 clones, 75% to 90% found once. Germline V gene sequence: CDR1 MNHEY, CDR2 SVGAGI. With V trimmed by 7 bases and J by 7 bases, 10 bases remained unmatched. The CDR3 length is 13 residues. Seattle patient enrollment occurred during active infection, with longitudinal follow-up thereafter.

The chain links TRBV6-5 to TRBJ2-7; 7 bases are shared with TRBD1. Sequencing was performed on peripheral blood. The TCR comes from a woman aged 55-70 years with COVID-19, enrolled during active disease. CDR3 region: CASTGQDWTEQYF. As DNA, the CDR3 is TGTGCCAGCACCGGACAGGACTGGACGGAGCAGTACTTC.